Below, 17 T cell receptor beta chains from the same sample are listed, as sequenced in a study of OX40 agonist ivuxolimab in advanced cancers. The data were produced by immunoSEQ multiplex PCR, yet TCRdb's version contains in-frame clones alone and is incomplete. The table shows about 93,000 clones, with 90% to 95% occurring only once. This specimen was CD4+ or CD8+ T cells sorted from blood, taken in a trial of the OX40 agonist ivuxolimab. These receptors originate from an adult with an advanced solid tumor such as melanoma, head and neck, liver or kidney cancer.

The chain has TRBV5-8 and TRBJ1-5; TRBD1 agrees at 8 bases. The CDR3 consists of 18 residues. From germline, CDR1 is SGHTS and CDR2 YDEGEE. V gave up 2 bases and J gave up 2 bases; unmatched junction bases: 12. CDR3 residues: CASSFLGQGATGNQPQHF. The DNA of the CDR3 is TGTGCCAGCAGCTTTCTCGGCCAGGGGGCAACGGGCAATCAGCCCCAGCATTTT.

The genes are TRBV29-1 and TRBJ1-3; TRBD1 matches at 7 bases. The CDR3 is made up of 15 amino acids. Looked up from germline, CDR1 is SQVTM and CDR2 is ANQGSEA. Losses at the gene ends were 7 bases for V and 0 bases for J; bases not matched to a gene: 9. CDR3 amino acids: CSATRGTDSGNTIYF. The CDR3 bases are TGCAGCGCGACCCGAGGGACAGACTCTGGAAACACCATATATTTT. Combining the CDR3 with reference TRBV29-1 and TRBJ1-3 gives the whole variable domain SAVISQKPSRDICQRGTSLTIQCQVDSQVTMMFWYRQQPGQSLTLIATANQGSEATYESGFVIDKFPISRPNLTFSTLTVSNMSPEDSSIYLCSATRGTDSGNTIYFGEGSWLTVV.

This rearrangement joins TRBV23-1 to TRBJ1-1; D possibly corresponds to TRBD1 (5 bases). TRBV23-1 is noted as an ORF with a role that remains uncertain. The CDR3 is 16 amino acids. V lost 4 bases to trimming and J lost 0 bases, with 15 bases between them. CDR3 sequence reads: CASSRLPPTVNTEAFF. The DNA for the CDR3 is TGCGCCAGCAGTCGCTTGCCTCCGACAGTGAACACTGAAGCTTTCTTT.

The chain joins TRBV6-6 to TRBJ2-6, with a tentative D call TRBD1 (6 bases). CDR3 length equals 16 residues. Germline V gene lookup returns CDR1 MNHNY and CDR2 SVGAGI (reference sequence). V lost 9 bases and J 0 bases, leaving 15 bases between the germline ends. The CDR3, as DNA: TGTGCCAGTGGATCACAGGGCCTCTCTGGGGCCAACGTCCTGACTTTC. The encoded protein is CASGSQGLSGANVLTF.

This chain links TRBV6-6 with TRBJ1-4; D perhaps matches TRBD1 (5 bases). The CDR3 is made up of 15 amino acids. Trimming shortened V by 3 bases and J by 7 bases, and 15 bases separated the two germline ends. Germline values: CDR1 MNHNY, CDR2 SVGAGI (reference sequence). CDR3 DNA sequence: TGTGCCAGCAGTTATGGTCGGGACGGACCTGAAAAACTGTTTTTT. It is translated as CASSYGRDGPEKLFF.

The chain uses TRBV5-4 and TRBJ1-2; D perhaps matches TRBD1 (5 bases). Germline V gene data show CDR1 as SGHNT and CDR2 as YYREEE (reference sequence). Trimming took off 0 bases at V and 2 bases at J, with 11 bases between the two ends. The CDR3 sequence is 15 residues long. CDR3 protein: CASSLVGAGNYGYTF. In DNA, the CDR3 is TGTGCCAGCAGCTTGGTCGGGGCAGGGAACTATGGCTACACCTTC.

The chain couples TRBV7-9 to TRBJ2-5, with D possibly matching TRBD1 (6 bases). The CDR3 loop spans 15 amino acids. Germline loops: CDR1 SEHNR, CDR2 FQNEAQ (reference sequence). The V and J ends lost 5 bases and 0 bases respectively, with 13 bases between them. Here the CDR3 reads CASSPGQTHQETQYF. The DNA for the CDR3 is TGTGCCAGCAGCCCCGGACAGACCCACCAAGAGACCCAGTACTTC.

CDR3 nucleotides: TGTGCCAGCAGCTTGAGGGCCGTCAGCACAGATACGCAGTATTTT. Translating gives CASSLRAVSTDTQYF. This chain connects TRBV13 to TRBJ2-3; perhaps TRBD2 as D (5 bases). The CDR3 sequence is 15 residues long. Germline V gene sequence: CDR1 PRHDT, CDR2 FYEKMQ (reference sequence). Trimming removed 3 bases from V and 0 bases from J, with 10 bases in between. Variable domain in full (rest from reference TRBV13 and TRBJ2-3): AAGVIQSPRHLIKEKRETATLKCYPIPRHDTVYWYQQGPGQDPQFLISFYEKMQSDKGSIPDRFSAQQFSDYHSELNMSSLELGDSALYFCASSLRAVSTDTQYFGPGTRLTVL.

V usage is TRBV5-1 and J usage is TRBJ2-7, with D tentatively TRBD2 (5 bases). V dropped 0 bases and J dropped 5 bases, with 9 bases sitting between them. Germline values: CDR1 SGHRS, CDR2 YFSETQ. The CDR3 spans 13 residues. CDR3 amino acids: CASSLAGVHEQYF. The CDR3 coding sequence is TGCGCCAGCAGCTTGGCCGGGGTCCACGAGCAGTACTTC.

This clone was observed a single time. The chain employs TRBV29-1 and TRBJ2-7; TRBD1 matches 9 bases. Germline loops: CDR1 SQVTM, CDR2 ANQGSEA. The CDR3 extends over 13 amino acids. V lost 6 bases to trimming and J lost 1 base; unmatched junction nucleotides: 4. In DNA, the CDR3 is TGCAGCGTAACAGGACAGGGGTCCTACGAGCAGTACTTC. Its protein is CSVTGQGSYEQYF.

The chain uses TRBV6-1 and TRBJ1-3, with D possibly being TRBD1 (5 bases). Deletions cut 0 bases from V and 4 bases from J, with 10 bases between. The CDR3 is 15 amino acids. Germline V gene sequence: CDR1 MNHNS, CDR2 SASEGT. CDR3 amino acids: CASSEAGGAGNTIYF. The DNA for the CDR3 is TGTGCCAGCAGTGAAGCTGGGGGTGCGGGAAACACCATATATTTT.

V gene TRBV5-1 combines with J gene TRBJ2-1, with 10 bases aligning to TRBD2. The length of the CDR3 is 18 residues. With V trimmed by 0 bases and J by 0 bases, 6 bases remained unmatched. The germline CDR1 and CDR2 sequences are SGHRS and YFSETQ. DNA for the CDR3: TGCGCCAGCAGCTTGGGGGGACTAGCGTCTAGCTCCTACAATGAGCAGTTCTTC. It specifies CASSLGGLASSSYNEQFF.

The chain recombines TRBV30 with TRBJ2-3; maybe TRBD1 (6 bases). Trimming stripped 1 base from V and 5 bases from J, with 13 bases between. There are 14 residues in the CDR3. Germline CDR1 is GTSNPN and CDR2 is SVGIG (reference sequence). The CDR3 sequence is CAWSGQGSIDTQYF. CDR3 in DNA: TGTGCCTGGAGTGGCCAGGGGTCTATAGATACGCAGTATTTT.

This CDR3 is CASSLVAGPLINEQFF. Written as DNA, the CDR3 is TGTGCCAGCAGCTTGGTAGCGGGGCCCCTCATCAATGAGCAGTTCTTC. V usage is TRBV5-5 and J usage is TRBJ2-1, with 8 bases aligning to TRBD2. V lost 0 bases and J lost 6; bases outside the gene matches: 8. This CDR3 has 16 residues. CDR1 SGHKS and CDR2 YYEKEE come from the germline V gene (reference sequence).

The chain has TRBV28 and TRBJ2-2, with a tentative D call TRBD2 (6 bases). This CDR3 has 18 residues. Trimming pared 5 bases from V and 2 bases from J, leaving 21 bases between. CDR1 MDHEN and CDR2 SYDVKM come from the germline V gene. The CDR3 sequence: CASSPWAATRYNTGELFF. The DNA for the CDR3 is TGTGCCAGCAGTCCGTGGGCGGCGACTAGGTATAACACCGGGGAGCTGTTTTTT.

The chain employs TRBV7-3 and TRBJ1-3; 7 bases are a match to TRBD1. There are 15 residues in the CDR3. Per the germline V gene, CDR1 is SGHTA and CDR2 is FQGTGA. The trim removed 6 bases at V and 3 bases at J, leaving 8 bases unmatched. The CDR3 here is CASSPNRGGGNTIYF. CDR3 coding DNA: TGTGCCAGCAGTCCCAACAGGGGCGGTGGAAACACCATATATTTT.

CDR3: CASSVEGVQPQHF. For the CDR3, the DNA is TGTGCCAGCAGCGTAGAAGGGGTTCAGCCCCAGCATTTT. V usage is TRBV9 and J usage is TRBJ1-5; perhaps TRBD1 as D (5 bases). Germline CDR1 is SGDLS and CDR2 is YYNGEE. The ends were cut back, 0 bases at V and 6 bases at J, with 7 bases in the middle. The CDR3 contains 13 residues.